A single T cell receptor (beta chain) is shown here with its context. The antigen is not known. One junction end disagrees with the germline gene, perhaps due to a read error. These data are taken from a study of T cell repertoires in aging, cancer and after chemotherapy. Whole-study findings and limits: In cancer patients, declining TCR diversity with age involved lost richness and lost evenness.

Rearranged V-D-J TRB sequences were amplified with a mixed TRB-A/B primer pool. Each CDR3 protein gets one entry after TCRdb re-called the multiplex PCR reads with MiXCR. This sample has over 2,000 distinct CDR3 sequences; nearly 35% occur once, and the top ten carry around 48%. Peripheral blood genomic DNA, not sorted cells or RNA, was the template. This CDR3 region has 14 residues. Germline lookup yields CDR1 MDHEN and CDR2 SYDVKM. The origin of this receptor is a human donor with a blood cancer. V gene TRBV28 combines with J gene TRBJ1-2; D uncertain. Sample: blood. The CDR3 protein is CASTSTSRLVEAYF. The CDR3 DNA sequence: TGTGCCAGCACCTCGACTAGCAGACTCGTGGAAGCGTACTTC.